The sequence of this TCR beta chain was determined in a study of cytomegalovirus exposure and HLA in healthy donors. Study conclusions and caveats: Indistinguishable V segments such as TRBV6-2 and TRBV6-3 were excluded. A link between a missense DCLRE1C variant and TCR beta V- and J-gene trimming emerged from a later analysis. Common viral pathogens seemed, in a later analysis, to connect with several of the most significant clusters. Accurate prediction of most subjects' HLA-A and HLA-B alleles from TCR beta sequences was reported.

A multiplex PCR was run with 60 Vbeta primers and 13 Jbeta primers. Assay used: immunoSEQ multiplex PCR; TCRdb lists only in-frame clones, some missing. Here the sample spans 120,000 or so clones, 80% to 90% being singletons. CDR1 is MNHEY and CDR2 is SVGAGI in the germline V gene. The V end was cut by 0 bases, the J end by 0 bases, with 8 bases between. This CDR3 has 15 residues. This clone was counted once. Antigen specificity is unknown. J is TRBJ1-1 and V is TRBV6-5; D is unclear. The sample consisted of PBMCs. The origin of this receptor is a middle-aged woman in good health and CMV-seropositive. This CDR3 reads CASSYSTGMNTEAFF. The DNA of the CDR3 is TGTGCCAGCAGTTACTCGACGGGTATGAACACTGAAGCTTTCTTT.